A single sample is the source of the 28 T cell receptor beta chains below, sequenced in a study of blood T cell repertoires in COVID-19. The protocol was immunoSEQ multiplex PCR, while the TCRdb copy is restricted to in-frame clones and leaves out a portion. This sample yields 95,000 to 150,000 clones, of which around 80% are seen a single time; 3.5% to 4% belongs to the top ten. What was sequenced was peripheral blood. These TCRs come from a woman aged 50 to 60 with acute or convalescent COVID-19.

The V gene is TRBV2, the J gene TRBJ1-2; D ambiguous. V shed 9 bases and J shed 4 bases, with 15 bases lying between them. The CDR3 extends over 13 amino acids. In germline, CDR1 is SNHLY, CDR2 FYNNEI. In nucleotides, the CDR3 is TGTGCCAGTCGCGGGGTGGCCCCCTATGGCTACACCTTC. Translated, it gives CASRGVAPYGYTF.

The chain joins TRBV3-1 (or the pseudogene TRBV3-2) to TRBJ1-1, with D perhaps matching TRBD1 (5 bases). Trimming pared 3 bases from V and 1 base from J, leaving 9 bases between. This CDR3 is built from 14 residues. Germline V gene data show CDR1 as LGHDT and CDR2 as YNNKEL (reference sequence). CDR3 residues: CASSHGHENTEAFF. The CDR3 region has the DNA TGTGCCAGCAGCCACGGACACGAGAACACTGAAGCTTTCTTT.

The CDR3 nucleotides read TGTGCCAGCACTTCATTCGGCACTGAAGCTTTCTTT. This codes for CASTSFGTEAFF. The chain combines TRBV3-1 (or the pseudogene TRBV3-2) with TRBJ1-1, with D unresolved. Trimming removed 7 bases at V and 4 bases at J, with 10 bases between. The germline CDR1 and CDR2 sequences are LGHDT and YNNKEL (reference sequence). This CDR3 is built from 12 residues.

CDR3 nucleotide sequence: TGTGCCACCAGTGATGGGACAGACTCTGGAAACACCATATATTTT. It translates to CATSDGTDSGNTIYF. This rearrangement joins TRBV24-1 to TRBJ1-3; 7 nucleotides align to TRBD1. CDR1 KGHDR and CDR2 SFDVKD come from the germline V gene. The CDR3 runs 15 residues. Unmatched junction bases numbered 1, after V lost 3 bases and J lost 0 bases.

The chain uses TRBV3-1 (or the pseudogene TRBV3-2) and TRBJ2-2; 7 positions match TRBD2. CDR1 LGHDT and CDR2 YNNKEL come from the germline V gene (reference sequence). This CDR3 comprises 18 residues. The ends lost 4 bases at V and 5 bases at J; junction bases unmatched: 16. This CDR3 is CASSLSLATSSKTGELFF. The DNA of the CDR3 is TGTGCCAGCAGCCTATCACTAGCGACCTCCTCTAAAACCGGGGAGCTGTTTTTT.

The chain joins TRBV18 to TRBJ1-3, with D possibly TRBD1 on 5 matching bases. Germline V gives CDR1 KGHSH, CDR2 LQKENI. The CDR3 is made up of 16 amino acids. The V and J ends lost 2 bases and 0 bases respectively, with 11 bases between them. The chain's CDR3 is CASSPTDSLSGNTIYF. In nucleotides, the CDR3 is TGTGCCAGCTCACCAACCGACAGTCTCTCTGGAAACACCATATATTTT.

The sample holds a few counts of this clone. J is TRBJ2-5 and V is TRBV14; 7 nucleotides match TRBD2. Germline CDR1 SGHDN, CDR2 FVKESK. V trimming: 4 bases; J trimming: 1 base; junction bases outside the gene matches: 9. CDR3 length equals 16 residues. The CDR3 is CASSPSAREIQETQYF. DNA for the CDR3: TGTGCCAGCAGCCCTTCCGCGCGGGAGATCCAAGAGACCCAGTACTTC.

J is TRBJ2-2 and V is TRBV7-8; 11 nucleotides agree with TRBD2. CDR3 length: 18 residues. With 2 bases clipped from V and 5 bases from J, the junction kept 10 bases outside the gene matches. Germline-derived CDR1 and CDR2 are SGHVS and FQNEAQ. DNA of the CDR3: TGTGCCAGCAGCTTAAGAAGACTACTAGCGGGAGCGACCGGGGAGCTGTTTTTT. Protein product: CASSLRRLLAGATGELFF.

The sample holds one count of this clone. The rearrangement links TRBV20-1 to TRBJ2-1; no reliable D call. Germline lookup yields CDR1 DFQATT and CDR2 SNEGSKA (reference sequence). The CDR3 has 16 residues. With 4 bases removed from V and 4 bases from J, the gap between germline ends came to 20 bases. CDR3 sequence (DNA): TGCAGTGCTACTGATCCCCTGGCGGTAGAGTACAATGAGCAGTTCTTC. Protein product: CSATDPLAVEYNEQFF.

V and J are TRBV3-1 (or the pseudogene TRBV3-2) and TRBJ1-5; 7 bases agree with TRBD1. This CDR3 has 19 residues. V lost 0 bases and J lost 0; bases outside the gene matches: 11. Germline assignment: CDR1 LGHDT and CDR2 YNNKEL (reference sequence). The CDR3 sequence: CASSQELWTGNYSNQPQHF. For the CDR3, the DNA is TGTGCCAGCAGCCAAGAGCTCTGGACAGGAAATTATAGCAATCAGCCCCAGCATTTT.

The CDR3 sequence is CASSIGILYEQYF. CDR3 DNA: TGTGCCAGTAGTATAGGAATACTCTACGAGCAGTACTTC. The J gene is TRBJ2-7, the V gene TRBV19; D unclear. The CDR3 sequence is 13 residues long. Trimming removed 1 base at V and 3 bases at J, with 7 bases between. Germline V lookup: CDR1 LNHDA, CDR2 SQIVND (reference sequence).

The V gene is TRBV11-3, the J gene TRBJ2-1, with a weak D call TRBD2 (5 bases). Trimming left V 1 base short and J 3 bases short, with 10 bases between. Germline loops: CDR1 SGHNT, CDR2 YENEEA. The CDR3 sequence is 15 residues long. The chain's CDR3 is CASSLGRAGYNEQFF. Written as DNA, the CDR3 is TGTGCCAGCAGCTTAGGACGGGCGGGCTACAATGAGCAGTTCTTC.

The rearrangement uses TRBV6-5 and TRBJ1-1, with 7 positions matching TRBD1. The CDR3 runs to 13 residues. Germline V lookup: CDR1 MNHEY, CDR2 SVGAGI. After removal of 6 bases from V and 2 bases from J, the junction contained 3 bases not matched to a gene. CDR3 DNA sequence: TGTGCCAGCAGGACAGGGAGTAACACTGAAGCTTTCTTT. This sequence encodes CASRTGSNTEAFF.

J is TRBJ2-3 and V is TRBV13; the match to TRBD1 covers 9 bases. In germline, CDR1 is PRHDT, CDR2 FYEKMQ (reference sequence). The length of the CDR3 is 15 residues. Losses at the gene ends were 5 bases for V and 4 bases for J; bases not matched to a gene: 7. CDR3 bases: TGTGCCAGCAGCGAAGGACAGGGGACGGCAGATACGCAGTATTTT. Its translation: CASSEGQGTADTQYF.

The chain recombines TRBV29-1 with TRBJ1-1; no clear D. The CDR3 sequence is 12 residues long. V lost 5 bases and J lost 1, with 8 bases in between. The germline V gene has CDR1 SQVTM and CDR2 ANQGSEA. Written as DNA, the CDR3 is TGCAGCGTTACGGCAGGGAACACTGAAGCTTTCTTT. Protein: CSVTAGNTEAFF.

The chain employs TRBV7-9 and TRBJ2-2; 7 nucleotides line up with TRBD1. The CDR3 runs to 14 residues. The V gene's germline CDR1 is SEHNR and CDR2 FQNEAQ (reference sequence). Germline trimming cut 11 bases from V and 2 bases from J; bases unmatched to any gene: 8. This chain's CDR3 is CASREGANTGELFF. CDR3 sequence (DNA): TGTGCCTCTCGAGAGGGGGCTAACACCGGGGAGCTGTTTTTT.

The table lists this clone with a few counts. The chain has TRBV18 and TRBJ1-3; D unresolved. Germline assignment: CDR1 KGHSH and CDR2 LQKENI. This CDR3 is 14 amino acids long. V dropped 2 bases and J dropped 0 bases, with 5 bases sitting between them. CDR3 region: CASSPADSGNTIYF. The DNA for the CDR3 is TGTGCCAGCTCACCAGCAGACTCTGGAAACACCATATATTTT.

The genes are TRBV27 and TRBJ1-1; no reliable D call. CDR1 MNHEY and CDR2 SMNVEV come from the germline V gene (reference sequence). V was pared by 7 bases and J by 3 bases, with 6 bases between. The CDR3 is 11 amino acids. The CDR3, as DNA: TGTGCCAGCATTAGTCACACTGAAGCTTTCTTT. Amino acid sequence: CASISHTEAFF.

CDR3 region: CASSLDLTGREAFF. DNA for the CDR3: TGTGCCAGCAGCTTAGATCTTACAGGCCGTGAAGCTTTCTTT. This sequence joins TRBV11-2 and TRBJ1-1; D is possibly TRBD1 (5 bases). This CDR3 contains 14 residues. Trimming took off 0 bases at V and 7 bases at J, with 12 bases between the two ends. Germline CDR1 is SGHAT and CDR2 is FQNNGV. The full variable domain, with the rest looked up from reference TRBV11-2 and TRBJ1-1, is EAGVAQSPRYKIIEKRQSVAFWCNPISGHATLYWYQQILGQGPKLLIQFQNNGVVDDSQLPKDRFSAERLKGVDSTLKIQPAKLEDSAVYLCASSLDLTGREAFFGQGTRLTVV.

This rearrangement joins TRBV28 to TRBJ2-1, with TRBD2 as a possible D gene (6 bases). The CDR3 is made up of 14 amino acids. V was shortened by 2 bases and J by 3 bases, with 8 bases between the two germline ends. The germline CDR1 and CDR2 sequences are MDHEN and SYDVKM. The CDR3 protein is CASSLPDYYNEQFF. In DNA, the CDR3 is TGTGCCAGCAGTTTACCGGACTACTACAATGAGCAGTTCTTC.

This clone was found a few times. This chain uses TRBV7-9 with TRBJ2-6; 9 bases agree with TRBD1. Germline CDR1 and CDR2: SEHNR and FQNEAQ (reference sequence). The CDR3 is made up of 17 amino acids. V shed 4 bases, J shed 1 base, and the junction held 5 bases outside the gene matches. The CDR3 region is CASSYPGTGSGANVLTF. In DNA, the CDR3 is TGTGCCAGCAGCTACCCCGGGACAGGGTCTGGGGCCAACGTCCTGACTTTC.

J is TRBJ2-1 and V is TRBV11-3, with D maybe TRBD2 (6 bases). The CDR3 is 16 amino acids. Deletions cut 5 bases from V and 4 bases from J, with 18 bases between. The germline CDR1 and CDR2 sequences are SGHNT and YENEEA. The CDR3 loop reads CASSPGVTGVYNEQFF. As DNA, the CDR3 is TGTGCCAGCAGCCCGGGCGTAACGGGAGTTTACAATGAGCAGTTCTTC.

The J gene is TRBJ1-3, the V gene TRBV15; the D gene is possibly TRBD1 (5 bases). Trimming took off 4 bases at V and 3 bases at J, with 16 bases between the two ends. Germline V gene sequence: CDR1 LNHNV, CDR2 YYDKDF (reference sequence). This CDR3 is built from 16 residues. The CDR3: CATSMTMGGSGNTIYF. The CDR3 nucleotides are TGTGCCACCAGCATGACGATGGGGGGAAGTGGAAACACCATATATTTT.

The CDR3 DNA follows: TGTGCCAGCAGCTCAGCGTATAGCAATCAGCCCCAGCATTTT. Encoded protein: CASSSAYSNQPQHF. The chain combines TRBV6-5 with TRBJ1-5; unclear D gene. The V end was cut by 6 bases, the J end by 0 bases, with 9 bases between. Per germline, CDR1 MNHEY and CDR2 SVGAGI. This CDR3 contains 14 residues.

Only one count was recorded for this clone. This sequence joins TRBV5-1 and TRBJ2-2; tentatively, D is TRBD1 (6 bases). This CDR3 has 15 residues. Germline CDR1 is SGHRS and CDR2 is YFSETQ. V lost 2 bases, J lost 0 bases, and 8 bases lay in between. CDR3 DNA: TGCGCCAGCAGCTTAACAGGGTCGAACACCGGGGAGCTGTTTTTT. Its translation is CASSLTGSNTGELFF.

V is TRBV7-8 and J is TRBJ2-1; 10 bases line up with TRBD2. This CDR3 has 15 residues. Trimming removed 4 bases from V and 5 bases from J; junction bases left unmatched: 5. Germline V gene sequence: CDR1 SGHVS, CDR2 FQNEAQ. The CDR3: CASSSLLAGDNEQFF. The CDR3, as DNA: TGTGCCAGCAGCTCTCTCCTAGCGGGGGACAATGAGCAGTTCTTC. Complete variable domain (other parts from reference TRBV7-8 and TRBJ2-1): GAGVSQSPRYKVAKRGQDVALRCDPISGHVSLFWYQQALGQGPEFLTYFQNEAQLDKSGLPSDRFFAERPEGSVSTLKIQRTQQEDSAVYLCASSSLLAGDNEQFFGPGTRLTVL.

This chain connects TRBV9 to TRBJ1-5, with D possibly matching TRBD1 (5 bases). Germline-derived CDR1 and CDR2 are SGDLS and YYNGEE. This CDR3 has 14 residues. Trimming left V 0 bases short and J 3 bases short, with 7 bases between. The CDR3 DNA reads TGTGCCAGCAGCGTAGGGACATACAATCAGCCCCAGCATTTT. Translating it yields CASSVGTYNQPQHF. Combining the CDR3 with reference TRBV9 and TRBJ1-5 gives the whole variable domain DSGVTQTPKHLITATGQRVTLRCSPRSGDLSVYWYQQSLDQGLQFLIQYYNGEERAKGNILERFSAQQFPDLHSELNLSSLELGDSALYFCASSVGTYNQPQHFGDGTRLSIL.

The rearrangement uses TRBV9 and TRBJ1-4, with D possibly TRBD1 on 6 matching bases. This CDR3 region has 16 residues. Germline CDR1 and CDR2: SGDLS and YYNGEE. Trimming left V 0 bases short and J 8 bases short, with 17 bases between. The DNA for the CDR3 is TGTGCCAGCAGCGTAGGGACGACAGGTCTGACGGAAAAACTGTTTTTT. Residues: CASSVGTTGLTEKLFF. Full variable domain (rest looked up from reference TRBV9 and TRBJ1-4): DSGVTQTPKHLITATGQRVTLRCSPRSGDLSVYWYQQSLDQGLQFLIQYYNGEERAKGNILERFSAQQFPDLHSELNLSSLELGDSALYFCASSVGTTGLTEKLFFGSGTQLSVL.